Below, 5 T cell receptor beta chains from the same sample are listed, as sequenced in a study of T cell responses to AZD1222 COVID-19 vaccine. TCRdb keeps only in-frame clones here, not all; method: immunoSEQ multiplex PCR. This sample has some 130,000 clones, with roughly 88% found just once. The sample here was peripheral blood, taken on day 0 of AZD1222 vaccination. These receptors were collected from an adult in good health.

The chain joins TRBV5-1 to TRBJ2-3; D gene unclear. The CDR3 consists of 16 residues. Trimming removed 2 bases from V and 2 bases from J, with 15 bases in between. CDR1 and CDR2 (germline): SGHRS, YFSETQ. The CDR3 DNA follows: TGCGCCAGCAGCTTTGGAGTAGATTGGGCCACAGATACGCAGTATTTT. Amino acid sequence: CASSFGVDWATDTQYF.

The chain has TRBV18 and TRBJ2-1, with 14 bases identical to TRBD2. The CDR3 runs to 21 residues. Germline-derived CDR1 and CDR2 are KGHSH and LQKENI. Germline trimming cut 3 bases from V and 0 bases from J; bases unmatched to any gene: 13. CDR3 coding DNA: TGTGCCAGCTCACCCAGGGGGCAGGGACTAGCGGGGGAAGACTCCTACAATGAGCAGTTCTTC. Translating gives CASSPRGQGLAGEDSYNEQFF. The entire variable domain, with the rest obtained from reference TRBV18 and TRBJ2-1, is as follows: NAGVMQNPRHLVRRRGQEARLRCSPMKGHSHVYWYRQLPEEGLKFMVYLQKENIIDESGMPKERFSAEFPKEGPSILRIQQVVRGDSAAYFCASSPRGQGLAGEDSYNEQFFGPGTRLTVL.

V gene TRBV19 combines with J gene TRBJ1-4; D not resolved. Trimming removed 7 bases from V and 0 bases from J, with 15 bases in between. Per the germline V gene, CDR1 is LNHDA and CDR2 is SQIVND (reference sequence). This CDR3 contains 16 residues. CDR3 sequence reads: CASTAGRRATNEKLFF. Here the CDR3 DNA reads TGTGCCAGTACCGCCGGACGGAGAGCAACTAATGAAAAACTGTTTTTT.

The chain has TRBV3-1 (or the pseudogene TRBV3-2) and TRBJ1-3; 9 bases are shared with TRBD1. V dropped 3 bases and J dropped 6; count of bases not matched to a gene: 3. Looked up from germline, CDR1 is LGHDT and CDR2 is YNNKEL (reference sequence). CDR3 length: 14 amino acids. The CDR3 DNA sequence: TGTGCCAGCAGCCAGGGACAGGGTAAAAACACCATATATTTT. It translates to CASSQGQGKNTIYF.

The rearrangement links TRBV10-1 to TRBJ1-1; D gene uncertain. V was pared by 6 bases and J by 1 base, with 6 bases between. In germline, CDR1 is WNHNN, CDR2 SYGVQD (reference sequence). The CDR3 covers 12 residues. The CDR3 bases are TGCGCCAGCAGCCGGGGGAACACTGAAGCTTTCTTT. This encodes CASSRGNTEAFF.